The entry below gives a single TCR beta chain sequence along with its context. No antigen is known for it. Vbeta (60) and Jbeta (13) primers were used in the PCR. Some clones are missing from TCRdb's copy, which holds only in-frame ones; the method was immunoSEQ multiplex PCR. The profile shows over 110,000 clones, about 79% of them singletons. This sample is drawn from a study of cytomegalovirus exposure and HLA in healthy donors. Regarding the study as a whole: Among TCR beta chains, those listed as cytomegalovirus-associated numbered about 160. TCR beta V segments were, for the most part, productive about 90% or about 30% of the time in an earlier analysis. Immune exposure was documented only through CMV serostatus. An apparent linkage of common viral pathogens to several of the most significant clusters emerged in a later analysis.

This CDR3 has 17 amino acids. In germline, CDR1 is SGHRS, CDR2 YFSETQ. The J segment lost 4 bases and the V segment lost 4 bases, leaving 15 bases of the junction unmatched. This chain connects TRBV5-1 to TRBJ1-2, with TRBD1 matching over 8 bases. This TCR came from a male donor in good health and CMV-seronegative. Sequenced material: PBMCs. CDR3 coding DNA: TGCGCCAGCAGCCAAACCGGCCAGGGGGCCGCTGCCTATGGCTACACCTTC. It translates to CASSQTGQGAAAYGYTF.